The present T cell receptor beta chain was sequenced within a study of T cells in localized non-small cell lung cancer. The V gene end was trimmed by 0 bases and the J gene end by 5 bases; junction bases not matched to a gene: 3. There are 14 residues in the CDR3. CDR1 is SGDLS, CDR2 YYNGEE, per germline. Study-wide results and caveats: Sequencing was restricted to one tumor region; therefore, heterogeneity remains possible. In adjacent lung appeared a median around 60 of the top 100 tumor clones. The highest T cell clonality was in uninvolved adjacent lung, above tumor.

This clone is a singleton in its sample. What it binds is unknown. Data came from immunoSEQ multiplex PCR; TCRdb stores just in-frame clones and leaves some out. Here the sample spans 20,000 to 25,000 clones, 80% to 90% being singletons. Source: peripheral blood, taken before any cancer treatment. This clonotype originated in a woman aged 40 to 75 with stage I lung adenocarcinoma. V usage is TRBV9 and J usage is TRBJ2-3; 7 bases are shared with TRBD2. As DNA, the CDR3 is TGTGCCAGCAGCGTAGGACTAGCTCGAGATACGCAGTATTTT. Translated: CASSVGLARDTQYF.